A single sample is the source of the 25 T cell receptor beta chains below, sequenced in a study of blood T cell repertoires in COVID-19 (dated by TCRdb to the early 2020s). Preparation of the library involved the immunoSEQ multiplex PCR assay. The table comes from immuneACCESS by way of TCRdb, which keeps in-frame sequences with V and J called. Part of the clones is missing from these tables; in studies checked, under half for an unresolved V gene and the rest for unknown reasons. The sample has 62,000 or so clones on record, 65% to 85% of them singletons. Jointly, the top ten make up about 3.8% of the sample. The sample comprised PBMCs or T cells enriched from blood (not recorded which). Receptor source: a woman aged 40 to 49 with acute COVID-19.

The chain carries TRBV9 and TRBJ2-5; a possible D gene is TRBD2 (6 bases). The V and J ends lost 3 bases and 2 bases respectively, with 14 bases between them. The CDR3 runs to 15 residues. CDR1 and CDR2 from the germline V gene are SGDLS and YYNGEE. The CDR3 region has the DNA TGTGCCAGCAGCGAACTAGCACGTGAACAAGAGACCCAGTACTTC. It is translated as CASSELAREQETQYF.

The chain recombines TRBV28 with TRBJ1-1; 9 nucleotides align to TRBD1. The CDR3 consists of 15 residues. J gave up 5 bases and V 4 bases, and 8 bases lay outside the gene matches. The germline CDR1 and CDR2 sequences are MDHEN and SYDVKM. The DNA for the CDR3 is TGTGCCAGCAGTTCCTGGACAGGGGTAACGACTGAAGCTTTCTTT. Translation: CASSSWTGVTTEAFF.

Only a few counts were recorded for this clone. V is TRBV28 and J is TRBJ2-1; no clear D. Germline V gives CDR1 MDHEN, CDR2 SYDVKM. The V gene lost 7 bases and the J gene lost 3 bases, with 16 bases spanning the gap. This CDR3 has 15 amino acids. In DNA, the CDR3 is TGTGCCAGCACCCTCCCCCGGGTAGGCTACAATGAGCAGTTCTTC. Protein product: CASTLPRVGYNEQFF. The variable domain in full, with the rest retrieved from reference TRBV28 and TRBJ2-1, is DVKVTQSSRYLVKRTGEKVFLECVQDMDHENMFWYRQDPGLGLRLIYFSYDVKMKEKGDIPEGYSVSREKKERFSLILESASTNQTSMYLCASTLPRVGYNEQFFGPGTRLTVL.

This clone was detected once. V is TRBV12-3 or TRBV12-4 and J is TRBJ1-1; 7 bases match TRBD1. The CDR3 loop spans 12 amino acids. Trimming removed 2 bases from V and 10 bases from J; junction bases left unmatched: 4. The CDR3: CASSLRQGGAFF. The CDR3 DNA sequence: TGTGCCAGCAGTTTAAGGCAGGGGGGAGCTTTCTTT.

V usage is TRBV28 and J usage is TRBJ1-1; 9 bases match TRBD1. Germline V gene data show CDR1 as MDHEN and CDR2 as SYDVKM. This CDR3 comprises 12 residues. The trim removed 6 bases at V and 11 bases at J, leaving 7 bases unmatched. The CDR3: CASRPGDRVAFF. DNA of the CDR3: TGTGCCAGCAGACCTGGGGACAGGGTCGCTTTCTTT.

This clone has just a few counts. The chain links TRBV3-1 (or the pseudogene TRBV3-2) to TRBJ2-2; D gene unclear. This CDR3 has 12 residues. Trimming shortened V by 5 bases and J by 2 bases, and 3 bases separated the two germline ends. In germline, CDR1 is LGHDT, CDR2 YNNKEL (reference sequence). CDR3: CASSINTGELFF. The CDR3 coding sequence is TGTGCCAGCAGCATAAACACCGGGGAGCTGTTTTTT.

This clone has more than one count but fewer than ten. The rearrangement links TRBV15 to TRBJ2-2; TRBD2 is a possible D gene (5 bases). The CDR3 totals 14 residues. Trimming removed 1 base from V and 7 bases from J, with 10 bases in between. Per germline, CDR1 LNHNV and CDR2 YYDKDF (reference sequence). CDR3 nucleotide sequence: TGTGCCACCAGCAGAGGACTAACGAGCGGGGAGCTGTTTTTT. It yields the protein CATSRGLTSGELFF. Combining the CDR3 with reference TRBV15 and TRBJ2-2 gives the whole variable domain DAMVIQNPRYQVTQFGKPVTLSCSQTLNHNVMYWYQQKSSQAPKLLFHYYDKDFNNEADTPDNFQSRRPNTSFCFLDIRSPGLGDTAMYLCATSRGLTSGELFFGEGSRLTVL.

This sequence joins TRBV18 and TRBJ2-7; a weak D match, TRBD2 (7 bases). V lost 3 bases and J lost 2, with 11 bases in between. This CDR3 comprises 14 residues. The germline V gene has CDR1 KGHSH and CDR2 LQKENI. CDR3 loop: CASSPAGGPYEQYF. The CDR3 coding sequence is TGTGCCAGCTCACCGGCCGGGGGGCCCTACGAGCAGTACTTC. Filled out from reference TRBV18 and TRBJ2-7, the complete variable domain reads NAGVMQNPRHLVRRRGQEARLRCSPMKGHSHVYWYRQLPEEGLKFMVYLQKENIIDESGMPKERFSAEFPKEGPSILRIQQVVRGDSAAYFCASSPAGGPYEQYFGPGTRLTVT.

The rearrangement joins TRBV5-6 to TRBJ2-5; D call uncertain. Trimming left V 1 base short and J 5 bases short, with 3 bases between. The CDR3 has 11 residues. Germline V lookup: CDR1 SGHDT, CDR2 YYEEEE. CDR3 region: CASSLSETQYF. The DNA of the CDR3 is TGTGCCAGCAGCTTGAGCGAGACCCAGTACTTC.

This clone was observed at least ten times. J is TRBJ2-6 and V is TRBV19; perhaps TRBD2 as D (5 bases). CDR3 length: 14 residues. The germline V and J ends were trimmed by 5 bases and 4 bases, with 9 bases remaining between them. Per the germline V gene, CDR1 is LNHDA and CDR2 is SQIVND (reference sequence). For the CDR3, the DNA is TGTGCCAGTAGTTATCAGCGGGGGGCCAACGTCCTGACTTTC. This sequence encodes CASSYQRGANVLTF.

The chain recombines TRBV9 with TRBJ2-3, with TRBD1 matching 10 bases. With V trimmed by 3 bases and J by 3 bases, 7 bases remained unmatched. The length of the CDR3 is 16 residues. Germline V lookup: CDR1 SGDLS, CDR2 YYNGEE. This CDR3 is CASSEGDRGSTDTQYF. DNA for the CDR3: TGTGCCAGCAGCGAGGGGGACAGGGGATCGACAGATACGCAGTATTTT. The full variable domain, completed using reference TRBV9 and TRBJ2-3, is DSGVTQTPKHLITATGQRVTLRCSPRSGDLSVYWYQQSLDQGLQFLIQYYNGEERAKGNILERFSAQQFPDLHSELNLSSLELGDSALYFCASSEGDRGSTDTQYFGPGTRLTVL.

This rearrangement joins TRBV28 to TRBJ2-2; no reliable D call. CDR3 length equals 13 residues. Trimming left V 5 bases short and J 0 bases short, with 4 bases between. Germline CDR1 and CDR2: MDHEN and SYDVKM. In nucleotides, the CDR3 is TGTGCCAGCAGTGGGCCGAACACCGGGGAGCTGTTTTTT. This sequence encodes CASSGPNTGELFF.

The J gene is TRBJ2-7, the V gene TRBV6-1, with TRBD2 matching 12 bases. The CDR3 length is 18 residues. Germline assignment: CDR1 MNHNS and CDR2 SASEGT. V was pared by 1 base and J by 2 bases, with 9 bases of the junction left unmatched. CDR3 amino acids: CASSEGPLAGGMTYEQYF. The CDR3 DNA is TGTGCCAGCAGTGAAGGCCCCCTAGCGGGAGGGATGACCTACGAGCAGTACTTC.

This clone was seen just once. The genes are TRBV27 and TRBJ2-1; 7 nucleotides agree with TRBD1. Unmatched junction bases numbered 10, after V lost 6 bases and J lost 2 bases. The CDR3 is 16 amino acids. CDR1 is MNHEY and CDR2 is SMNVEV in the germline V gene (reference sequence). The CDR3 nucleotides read TGTGCCAGCAGGATAGACCCGGGACAGCCCTACAATGAGCAGTTCTTC. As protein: CASRIDPGQPYNEQFF.

CDR3 DNA sequence: TGTGCCAGCGTCCGGGATCCCTTTAATCAGCCCCAGCATTTT. Its protein is CASVRDPFNQPQHF. The chain uses TRBV6-5 and TRBJ1-5; D gene ambiguous. V shed 8 bases and J shed 4 bases, with 15 bases lying between them. Germline V gene sequence: CDR1 MNHEY, CDR2 SVGAGI. The CDR3 contains 14 residues.

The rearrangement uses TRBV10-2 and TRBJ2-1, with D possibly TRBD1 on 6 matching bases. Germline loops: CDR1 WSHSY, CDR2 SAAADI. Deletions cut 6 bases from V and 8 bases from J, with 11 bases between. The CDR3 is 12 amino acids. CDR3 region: CASSEYRDEQFF. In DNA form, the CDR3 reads TGCGCCAGCAGCGAATACAGGGATGAGCAGTTCTTC.

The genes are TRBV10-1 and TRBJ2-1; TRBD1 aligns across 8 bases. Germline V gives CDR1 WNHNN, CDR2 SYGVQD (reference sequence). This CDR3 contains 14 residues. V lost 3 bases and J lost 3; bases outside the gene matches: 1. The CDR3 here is CASSEGTGYNEQFF. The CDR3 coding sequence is TGCGCCAGCAGTGAAGGGACAGGCTACAATGAGCAGTTCTTC.

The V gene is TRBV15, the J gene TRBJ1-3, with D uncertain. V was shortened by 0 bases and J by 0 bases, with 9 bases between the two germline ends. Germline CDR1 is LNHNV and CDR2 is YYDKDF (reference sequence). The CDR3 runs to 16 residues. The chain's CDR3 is CATSRDPGSSGNTIYF. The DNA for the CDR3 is TGTGCCACCAGCAGAGATCCGGGGAGCTCTGGAAACACCATATATTTT. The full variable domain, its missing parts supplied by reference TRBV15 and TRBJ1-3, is DAMVIQNPRYQVTQFGKPVTLSCSQTLNHNVMYWYQQKSSQAPKLLFHYYDKDFNNEADTPDNFQSRRPNTSFCFLDIRSPGLGDTAMYLCATSRDPGSSGNTIYFGEGSWLTVV.

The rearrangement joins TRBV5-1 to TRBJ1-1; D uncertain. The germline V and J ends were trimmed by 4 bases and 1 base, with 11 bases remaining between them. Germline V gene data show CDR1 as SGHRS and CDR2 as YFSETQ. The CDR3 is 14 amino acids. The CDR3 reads CASSIRTGNTEAFF. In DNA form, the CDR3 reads TGCGCCAGCAGCATCCGGACTGGGAACACTGAAGCTTTCTTT.

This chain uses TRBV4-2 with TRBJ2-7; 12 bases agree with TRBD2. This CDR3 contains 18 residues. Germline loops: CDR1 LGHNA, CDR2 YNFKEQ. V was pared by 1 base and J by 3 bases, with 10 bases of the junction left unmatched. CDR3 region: CASSQGQPLAGGRYEQYF. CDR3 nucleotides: TGTGCCAGCAGCCAAGGTCAACCACTAGCGGGAGGACGCTACGAGCAGTACTTC.

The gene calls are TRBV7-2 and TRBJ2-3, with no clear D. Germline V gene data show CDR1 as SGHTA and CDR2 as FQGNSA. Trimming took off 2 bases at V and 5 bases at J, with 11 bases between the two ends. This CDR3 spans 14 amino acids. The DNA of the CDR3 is TGTGCCAGCAGCTTAAAACTTTTCGGAGATACGCAGTATTTT. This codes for CASSLKLFGDTQYF. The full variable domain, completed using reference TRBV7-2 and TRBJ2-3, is GAGVSQSPSNKVTEKGKDVELRCDPISGHTALYWYRQSLGQGLEFLIYFQGNSAPDKSGLPSDRFSAERTGGSVSTLTIQRTQQEDSAVYLCASSLKLFGDTQYFGPGTRLTVL.

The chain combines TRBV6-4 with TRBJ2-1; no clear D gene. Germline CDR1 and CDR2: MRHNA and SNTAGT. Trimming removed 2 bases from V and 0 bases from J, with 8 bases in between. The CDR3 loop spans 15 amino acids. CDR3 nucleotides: TGTGCCAGCAGTGACGGTCGGAGCTCCTACAATGAGCAGTTCTTC. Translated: CASSDGRSSYNEQFF.

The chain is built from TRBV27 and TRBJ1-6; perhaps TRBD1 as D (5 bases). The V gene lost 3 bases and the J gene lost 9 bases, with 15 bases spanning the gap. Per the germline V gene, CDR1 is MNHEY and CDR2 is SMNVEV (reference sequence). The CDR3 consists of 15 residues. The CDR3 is CASSFGQGGISPLHF. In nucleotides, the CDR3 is TGTGCCAGCAGTTTCGGGCAGGGAGGAATTTCACCCCTCCACTTT.

The CDR3 protein is CASTRASGNGEQFF. For the CDR3, the DNA is TGTGCCAGCACCCGGGCTAGCGGGAATGGTGAGCAGTTCTTC. The V call is TRBV7-2, the J call TRBJ2-1, with 9 bases lining up with TRBD2. With V trimmed by 7 bases and J by 9 bases, 10 bases remained unmatched. The CDR3 covers 14 residues. The V gene's germline CDR1 is SGHTA and CDR2 FQGNSA.

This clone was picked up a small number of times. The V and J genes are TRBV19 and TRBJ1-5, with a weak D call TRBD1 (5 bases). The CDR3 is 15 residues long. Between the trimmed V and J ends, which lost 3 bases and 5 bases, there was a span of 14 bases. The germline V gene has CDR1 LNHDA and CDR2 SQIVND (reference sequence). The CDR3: CASSILDKFYQPQHF. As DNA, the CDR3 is TGTGCCAGTAGTATTTTGGACAAATTTTATCAGCCCCAGCATTTT. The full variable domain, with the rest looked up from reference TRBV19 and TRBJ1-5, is DGGITQSPKYLFRKEGQNVTLSCEQNLNHDAMYWYRQDPGQGLRLIYYSQIVNDFQKGDIAEGYSVSREKKESFPLTVTSAQKNPTAFYLCASSILDKFYQPQHFGDGTRLSIL.